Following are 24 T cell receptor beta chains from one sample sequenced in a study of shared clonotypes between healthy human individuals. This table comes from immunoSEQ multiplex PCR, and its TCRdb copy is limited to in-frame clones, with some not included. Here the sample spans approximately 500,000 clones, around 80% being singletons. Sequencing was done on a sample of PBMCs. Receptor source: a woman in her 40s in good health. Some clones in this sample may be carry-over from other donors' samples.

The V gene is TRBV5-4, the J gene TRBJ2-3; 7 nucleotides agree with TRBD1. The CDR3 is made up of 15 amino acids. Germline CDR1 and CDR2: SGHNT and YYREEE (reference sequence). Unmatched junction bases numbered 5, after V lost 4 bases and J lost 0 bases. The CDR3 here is CASSPGQISTDTQYF. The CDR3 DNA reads TGTGCCAGCAGCCCGGGACAGATAAGCACAGATACGCAGTATTTT.

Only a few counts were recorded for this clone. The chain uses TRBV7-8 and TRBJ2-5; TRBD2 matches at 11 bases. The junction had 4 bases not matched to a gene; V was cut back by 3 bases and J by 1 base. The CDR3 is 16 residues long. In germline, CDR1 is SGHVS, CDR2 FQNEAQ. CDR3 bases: TGTGCCAGCAGCTTCCGACTAGCGGGGACCCAAGAGACCCAGTACTTC. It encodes CASSFRLAGTQETQYF.

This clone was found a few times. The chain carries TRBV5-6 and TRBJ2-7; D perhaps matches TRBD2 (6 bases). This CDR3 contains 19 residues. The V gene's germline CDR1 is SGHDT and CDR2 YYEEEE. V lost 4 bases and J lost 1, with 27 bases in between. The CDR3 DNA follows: TGTGCCAGCAGCGCATACTCTTACGATGTAAGCGGGCGATCCTACGAGCAGTACTTC. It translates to CASSAYSYDVSGRSYEQYF.

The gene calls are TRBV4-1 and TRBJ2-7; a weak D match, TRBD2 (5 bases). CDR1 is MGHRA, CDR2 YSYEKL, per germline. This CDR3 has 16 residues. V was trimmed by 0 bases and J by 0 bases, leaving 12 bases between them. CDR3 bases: TGCGCCAGCAGCCAAGAGGCTTCGGGAAACTCCTACGAGCAGTACTTC. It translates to CASSQEASGNSYEQYF.

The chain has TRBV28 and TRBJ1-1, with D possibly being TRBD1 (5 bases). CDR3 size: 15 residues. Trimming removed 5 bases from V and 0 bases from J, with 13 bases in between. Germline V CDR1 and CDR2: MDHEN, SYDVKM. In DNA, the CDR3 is TGTGCCAGCAGTCCCCTTGGACAAATGAACACTGAAGCTTTCTTT. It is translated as CASSPLGQMNTEAFF. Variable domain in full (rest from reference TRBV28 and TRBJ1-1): DVKVTQSSRYLVKRTGEKVFLECVQDMDHENMFWYRQDPGLGLRLIYFSYDVKMKEKGDIPEGYSVSREKKERFSLILESASTNQTSMYLCASSPLGQMNTEAFFGQGTRLTVV.

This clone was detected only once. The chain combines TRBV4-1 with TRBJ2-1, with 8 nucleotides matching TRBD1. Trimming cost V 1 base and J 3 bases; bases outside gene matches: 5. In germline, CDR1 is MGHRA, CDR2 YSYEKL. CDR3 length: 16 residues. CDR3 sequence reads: CASSQGTGNSYNEQFF. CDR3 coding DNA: TGCGCCAGCAGCCAAGGGACAGGGAATAGCTACAATGAGCAGTTCTTC.

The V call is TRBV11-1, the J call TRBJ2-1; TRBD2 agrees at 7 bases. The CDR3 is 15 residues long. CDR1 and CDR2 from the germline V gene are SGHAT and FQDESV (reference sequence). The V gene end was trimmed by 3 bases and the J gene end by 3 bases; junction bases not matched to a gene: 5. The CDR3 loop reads CASSFAGVVYNEQFF. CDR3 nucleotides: TGTGCCAGCAGCTTCGCGGGAGTTGTCTACAATGAGCAGTTCTTC. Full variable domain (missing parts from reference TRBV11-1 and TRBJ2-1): EAEVAQSPRYKITEKSQAVAFWCDPISGHATLYWYRQILGQGPELLVQFQDESVVDDSQLPKDRFSAERLKGVDSTLKIQPAELGDSAMYLCASSFAGVVYNEQFFGPGTRLTVL.

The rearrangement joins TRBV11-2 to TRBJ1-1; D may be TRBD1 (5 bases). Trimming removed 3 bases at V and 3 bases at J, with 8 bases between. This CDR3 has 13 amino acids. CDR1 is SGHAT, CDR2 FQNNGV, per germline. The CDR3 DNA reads TGTGCCAGCAGCTTCGCGGGGGACACTGAAGCTTTCTTT. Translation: CASSFAGDTEAFF. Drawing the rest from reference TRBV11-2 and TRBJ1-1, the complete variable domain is EAGVAQSPRYKIIEKRQSVAFWCNPISGHATLYWYQQILGQGPKLLIQFQNNGVVDDSQLPKDRFSAERLKGVDSTLKIQPAKLEDSAVYLCASSFAGDTEAFFGQGTRLTVV.

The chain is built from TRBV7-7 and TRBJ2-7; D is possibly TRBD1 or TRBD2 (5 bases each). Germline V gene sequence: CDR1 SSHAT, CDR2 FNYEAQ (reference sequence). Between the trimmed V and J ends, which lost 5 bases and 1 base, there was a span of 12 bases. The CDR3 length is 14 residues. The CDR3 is CASSPRDGSYEQYF. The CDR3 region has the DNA TGTGCCAGCAGCCCCCGGGACGGATCCTACGAGCAGTACTTC.

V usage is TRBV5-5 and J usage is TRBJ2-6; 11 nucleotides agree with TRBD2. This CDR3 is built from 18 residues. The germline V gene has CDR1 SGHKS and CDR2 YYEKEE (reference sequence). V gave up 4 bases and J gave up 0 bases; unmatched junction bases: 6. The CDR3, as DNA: TGTGCCAGCAGCGGGGGACTAGCGGAACTCTCTGGGGCCAACGTCCTGACTTTC. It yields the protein CASSGGLAELSGANVLTF.

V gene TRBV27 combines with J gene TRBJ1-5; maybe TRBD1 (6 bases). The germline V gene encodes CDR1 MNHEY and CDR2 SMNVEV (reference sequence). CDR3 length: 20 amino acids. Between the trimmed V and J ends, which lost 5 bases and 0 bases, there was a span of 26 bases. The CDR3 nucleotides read TGTGCCAGCAGTCCGAGACTTGGGGGGGGCGAATATTATAGCAATCAGCCCCAGCATTTT. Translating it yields CASSPRLGGGEYYSNQPQHF.

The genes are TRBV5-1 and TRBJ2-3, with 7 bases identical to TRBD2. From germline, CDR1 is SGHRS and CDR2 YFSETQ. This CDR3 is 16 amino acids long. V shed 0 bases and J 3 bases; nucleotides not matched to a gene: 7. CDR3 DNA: TGCGCCAGCAGCTTGGCCAACGGGAGGCCTACAGATACGCAGTATTTT. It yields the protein CASSLANGRPTDTQYF.

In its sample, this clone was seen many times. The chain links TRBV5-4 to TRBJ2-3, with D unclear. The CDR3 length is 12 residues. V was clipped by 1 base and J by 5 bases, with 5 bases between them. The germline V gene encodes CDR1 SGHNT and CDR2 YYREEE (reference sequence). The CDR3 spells CASSLYGDTQYF. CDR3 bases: TGTGCCAGCAGCTTGTACGGAGATACGCAGTATTTT.

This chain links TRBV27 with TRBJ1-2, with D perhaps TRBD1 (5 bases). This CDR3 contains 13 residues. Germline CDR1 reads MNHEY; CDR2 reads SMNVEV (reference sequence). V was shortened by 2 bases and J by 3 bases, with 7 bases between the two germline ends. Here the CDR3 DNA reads TGTGCCAGCAGTTTAAAGGGGCACTATGGCTACACCTTC. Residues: CASSLKGHYGYTF.

CDR3 protein: CASSPSRASGLSYNEQFF. The CDR3 nucleotides read TGTGCCAGTAGTCCCTCCCGGGCCAGCGGCCTCTCCTACAATGAGCAGTTCTTC. This rearrangement joins TRBV19 to TRBJ2-1; maybe TRBD2 (5 bases). The CDR3 consists of 18 residues. Germline V gene data show CDR1 as LNHDA and CDR2 as SQIVND (reference sequence). The ends were cut back, 5 bases at V and 0 bases at J, with 20 bases in the middle.

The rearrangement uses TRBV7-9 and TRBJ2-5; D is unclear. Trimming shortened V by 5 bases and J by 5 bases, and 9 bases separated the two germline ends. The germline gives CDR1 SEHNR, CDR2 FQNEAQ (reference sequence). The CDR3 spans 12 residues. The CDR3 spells CASSPIPETQYF. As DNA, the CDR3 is TGTGCCAGCAGCCCCATCCCGGAGACCCAGTACTTC.

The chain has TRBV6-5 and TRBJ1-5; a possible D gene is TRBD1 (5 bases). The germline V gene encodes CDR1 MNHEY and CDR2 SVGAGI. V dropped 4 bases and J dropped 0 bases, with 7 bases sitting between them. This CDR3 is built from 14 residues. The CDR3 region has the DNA TGTGCCAGCAGTTTACAGGCTAGCAATCAGCCCCAGCATTTT. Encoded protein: CASSLQASNQPQHF.

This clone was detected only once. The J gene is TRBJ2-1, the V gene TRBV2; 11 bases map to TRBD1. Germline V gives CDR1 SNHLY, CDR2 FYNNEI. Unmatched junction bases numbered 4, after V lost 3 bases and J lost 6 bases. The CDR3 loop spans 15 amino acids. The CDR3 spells CASSDGTGGFNEQFF. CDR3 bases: TGTGCCAGCAGTGACGGGACAGGGGGGTTCAATGAGCAGTTCTTC.

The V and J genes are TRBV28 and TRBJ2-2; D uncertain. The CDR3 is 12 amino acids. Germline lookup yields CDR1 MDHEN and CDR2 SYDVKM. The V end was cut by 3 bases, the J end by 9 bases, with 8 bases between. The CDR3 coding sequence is TGTGCCAGCAGTTTGCAGAGCAGGGAGCTGTTTTTT. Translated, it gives CASSLQSRELFF.

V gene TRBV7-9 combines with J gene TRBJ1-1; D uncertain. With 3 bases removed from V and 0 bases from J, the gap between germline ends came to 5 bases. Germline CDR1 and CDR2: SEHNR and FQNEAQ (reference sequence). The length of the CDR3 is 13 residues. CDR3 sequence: CASSFRLNTEAFF. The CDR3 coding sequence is TGTGCCAGCAGCTTTAGGTTGAACACTGAAGCTTTCTTT.

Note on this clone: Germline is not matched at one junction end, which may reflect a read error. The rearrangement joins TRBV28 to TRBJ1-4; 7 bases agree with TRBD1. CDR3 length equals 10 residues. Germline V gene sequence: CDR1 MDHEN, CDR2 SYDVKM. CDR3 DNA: TGTGCCAGCGGCCAAGACAGGGTGCGGTTT. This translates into CASGQDRVRF.

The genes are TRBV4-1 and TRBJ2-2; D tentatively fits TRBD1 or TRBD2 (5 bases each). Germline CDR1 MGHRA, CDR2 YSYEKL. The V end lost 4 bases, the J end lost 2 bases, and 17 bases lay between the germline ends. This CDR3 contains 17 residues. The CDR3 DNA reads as TGCGCCAGCAGCCCGGCCGGGGCCCTCCAAAACACCGGGGAGCTGTTTTTT. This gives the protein CASSPAGALQNTGELFF.

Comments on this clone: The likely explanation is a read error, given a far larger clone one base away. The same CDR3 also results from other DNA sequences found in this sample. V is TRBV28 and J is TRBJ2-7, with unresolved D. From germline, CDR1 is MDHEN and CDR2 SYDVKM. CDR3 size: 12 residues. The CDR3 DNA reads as TGTGCCAGCAGCTTATGGGGATACGAGCAGTACTTC. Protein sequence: CASSLWGYEQYF.

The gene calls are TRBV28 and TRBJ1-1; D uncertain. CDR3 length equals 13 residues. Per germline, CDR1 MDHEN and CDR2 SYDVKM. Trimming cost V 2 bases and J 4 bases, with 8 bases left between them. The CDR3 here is CASSLEWGTEAFF. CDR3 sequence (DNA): TGTGCCAGCAGTTTAGAATGGGGCACTGAAGCTTTCTTT.